Listed here are 32 T cell receptor beta chains from one sample, sequenced in a study of OX40 agonist ivuxolimab in advanced cancers. Clones were sequenced by immunoSEQ multiplex PCR, and TCRdb holds only the in-frame ones, with some missing. Of tens of thousands of clones listed, about 87% are singletons. This sample comprised CD4+ or CD8+ T cells sorted from blood, obtained in a trial of the OX40 agonist ivuxolimab. All receptors come from an adult with an advanced solid tumor such as melanoma, head and neck, liver or kidney cancer.

V usage is TRBV9 and J usage is TRBJ2-1; D is undetermined. CDR3 length equals 12 residues. CDR1 and CDR2 (germline): SGDLS, YYNGEE. V was pared by 0 bases and J by 4 bases, with 2 bases between. For the CDR3, the DNA is TGTGCCAGCAGCGTAGGTTACAATGAGCAGTTCTTC. This encodes CASSVGYNEQFF.

The chain joins TRBV10-2 to TRBJ2-5; possible D gene TRBD1, 6 bases. This CDR3 region has 14 residues. Germline V lookup: CDR1 WSHSY, CDR2 SAAADI. V was pared by 4 bases and J by 1 base, with 10 bases between. This CDR3 is CASSVQGTQETQYF. Written as DNA, the CDR3 is TGCGCCAGCAGTGTCCAGGGGACCCAAGAGACCCAGTACTTC.

This clone was counted between two and nine times. This rearrangement joins TRBV5-1 to TRBJ1-1; TRBD1 aligns across 7 bases. V dropped 0 bases and J dropped 8; count of bases not matched to a gene: 1. This CDR3 spans 12 amino acids. Germline CDR1 is SGHRS and CDR2 is YFSETQ. CDR3 sequence reads: CASSLEGAEAFF. For the CDR3, the DNA is TGCGCCAGCAGCTTGGAGGGGGCGGAAGCTTTCTTT.

This clone has a handful of counts. The chain carries TRBV5-1 and TRBJ2-5, with D possibly TRBD1 on 5 matching bases. This CDR3 has 15 amino acids. V dropped 2 bases and J dropped 2 bases, with 13 bases sitting between them. CDR1 and CDR2 (germline): SGHRS, YFSETQ. Here the CDR3 reads CASSLRTRGQETQYF. The DNA of the CDR3 is TGCGCCAGCAGCTTACGGACAAGGGGACAAGAGACCCAGTACTTC.

The count of this clone is one. The chain couples TRBV4-1 to TRBJ2-3, with D hard to call. The germline V gene encodes CDR1 MGHRA and CDR2 YSYEKL. CDR3 length: 12 residues. With 0 bases removed from V and 6 bases from J, the gap between germline ends came to 4 bases. The CDR3 region has the DNA TGCGCCAGCAGCCAAGAGAAGGATACGCAGTATTTT. Its protein is CASSQEKDTQYF.

V gene TRBV5-8 combines with J gene TRBJ2-7; TRBD1 matches at 7 bases. The CDR3 is 14 residues long. V lost 5 bases and J lost 0; bases outside the gene matches: 5. Germline V gene sequence: CDR1 SGHTS, CDR2 YDEGEE. CDR3 DNA: TGTGCCAGCAGATCCCGACAGGGCTCCTACGAGCAGTACTTC. It codes for CASRSRQGSYEQYF.

The chain couples TRBV27 to TRBJ2-7; 9 bases map to TRBD1. The CDR3 runs to 16 residues. Germline trimming cut 5 bases from V and 3 bases from J; bases unmatched to any gene: 11. Germline lookup yields CDR1 MNHEY and CDR2 SMNVEV (reference sequence). CDR3 coding DNA: TGTGCCAGCAGTGTAGGGGACAGGGCCCTCCTCTACGAGCAGTACTTC. Encoded protein: CASSVGDRALLYEQYF.

This rearrangement joins TRBV5-6 to TRBJ2-7, with D tentatively TRBD1 (5 bases). V was trimmed by 0 bases and J by 4 bases, leaving 11 bases between them. This CDR3 region has 14 residues. Germline V CDR1 and CDR2: SGHDT, YYEEEE. CDR3 amino acids: CASSLAGFGYEQYF. CDR3 coding DNA: TGTGCCAGCAGCTTGGCAGGGTTCGGGTACGAGCAGTACTTC.

The CDR3 DNA sequence: TGTGCCAGCAGCTTAAGTACGGCTGTCAACAATGAGCAGTTCTTC. Its protein is CASSLSTAVNNEQFF. The rearrangement joins TRBV7-3 to TRBJ2-1; D unresolved. V dropped 1 base and J dropped 5 bases, with 12 bases sitting between them. Germline loops: CDR1 SGHTA, CDR2 FQGTGA. This CDR3 is built from 15 residues.

The genes are TRBV18 and TRBJ2-7; D remains unclear. Trimming removed 0 bases at V and 0 bases at J, with 6 bases between. The CDR3 runs to 14 residues. Germline CDR1 reads KGHSH; CDR2 reads LQKENI. The CDR3 nucleotides read TGTGCCAGCTCACCACCGCGCAGCTCCTACGAGCAGTACTTC. Translating it yields CASSPPRSSYEQYF.

The V call is TRBV11-2, the J call TRBJ2-5, with TRBD2 matching over 8 bases. Germline V gene lookup returns CDR1 SGHAT and CDR2 FQNNGV. V gave up 1 base and J gave up 2 bases; unmatched junction bases: 9. CDR3 size: 17 residues. The CDR3 bases are TGTGCCAGCAGCTTAGGGTATCGGGGGGGAATTCAAGAGACCCAGTACTTC. Translating it yields CASSLGYRGGIQETQYF.

This chain connects TRBV4-2 to TRBJ1-1; TRBD1 matches 8 bases. CDR1 and CDR2 (germline): LGHNA, YNFKEQ. Trimming cost V 7 bases and J 4 bases; bases outside gene matches: 8. This CDR3 has 14 residues. The CDR3 DNA reads as TGTGCCAGCAACAAAGGAGACAGGGGCACTGAAGCTTTCTTT. Translating it yields CASNKGDRGTEAFF.

This chain uses TRBV4-3 with TRBJ2-5, with TRBD2 identical over 8 bases. Per germline, CDR1 LGHNA and CDR2 YSLEER. The CDR3 runs 16 residues. The J segment lost 6 bases and the V segment lost 0 bases, leaving 9 bases of the junction unmatched. The CDR3 nucleotides are TGCGCCAGCAGCCAAGAGGTTGGGTCGGGAGGGAAGACCCAGTACTTC. Amino acids: CASSQEVGSGGKTQYF.

The chain has TRBV7-2 and TRBJ2-1, with TRBD1 matching 9 bases. CDR1 and CDR2 (germline): SGHTA, FQGNSA. V lost 3 bases, J lost 7 bases, and 4 bases stayed unmatched. The CDR3 has 14 amino acids. The CDR3 spells CASSLDRGRNEQFF. As DNA, the CDR3 is TGTGCCAGCAGCTTGGACAGGGGAAGGAATGAGCAGTTCTTC.

The chain employs TRBV5-1 and TRBJ2-3, with TRBD2 identical over 8 bases. CDR1 is SGHRS and CDR2 is YFSETQ in the germline V gene. J was trimmed by 0 bases and V by 2 bases; bases with no gene match: 5. The CDR3 length is 16 residues. CDR3 sequence (DNA): TGCGCCAGCAGCTTACCTACTAGCGGTAGCACAGATACGCAGTATTTT. Encoded protein: CASSLPTSGSTDTQYF.

V and J are TRBV7-8 and TRBJ2-7; D call uncertain. The CDR3 runs 14 residues. Between the trimmed V and J ends, which lost 4 bases and 3 bases, there was a span of 13 bases. CDR1 and CDR2 from the germline V gene are SGHVS and FQNEAQ. The CDR3 sequence: CASSSRSSFYEQYF. CDR3 nucleotides: TGTGCCAGCAGCTCCCGGTCCAGTTTCTACGAGCAGTACTTC. Full variable domain (outside the CDR3, taken from reference TRBV7-8 and TRBJ2-7): GAGVSQSPRYKVAKRGQDVALRCDPISGHVSLFWYQQALGQGPEFLTYFQNEAQLDKSGLPSDRFFAERPEGSVSTLKIQRTQQEDSAVYLCASSSRSSFYEQYFGPGTRLTVT.

The rearrangement uses TRBV9 and TRBJ2-2; tentatively, D is TRBD1 (6 bases). The CDR3 has 15 residues. Germline values: CDR1 SGDLS, CDR2 YYNGEE. The V end was cut by 2 bases, the J end by 2 bases, with 10 bases between. The CDR3 coding sequence is TGTGCCAGCAGCGTTAGAGGGGGTAACACCGGGGAGCTGTTTTTT. This translates into CASSVRGGNTGELFF.

This CDR3 reads CASSDPTSNQNTEAFF. Written as DNA, the CDR3 is TGTGCCAGCAGCGACCCGACGAGCAATCAGAACACTGAAGCTTTCTTT. The rearrangement links TRBV9 to TRBJ1-1; D remains ambiguous. The V and J ends lost 3 bases and 1 base respectively, with 16 bases between them. This CDR3 contains 16 residues. CDR1 and CDR2 from the germline V gene are SGDLS and YYNGEE.

The J gene is TRBJ2-4, the V gene TRBV2; D uncertain. The germline gives CDR1 SNHLY, CDR2 FYNNEI. This CDR3 comprises 14 residues. Trimming removed 4 bases from V and 8 bases from J, with 15 bases in between. The CDR3 DNA follows: TGTGCCAGCAGTGTAAACGCCCGGTTTGACATTCAGTACTTC. Its translation: CASSVNARFDIQYF. Supplemented by reference TRBV2 and TRBJ2-4, the full variable domain reads EPEVTQTPSHQVTQMGQEVILRCVPISNHLYFYWYRQILGQKVEFLVSFYNNEISEKSEIFDDQFSVERPDGSNFTLKIRSTKLEDSAMYFCASSVNARFDIQYFGAGTRLSVL.

The chain uses TRBV4-1 and TRBJ2-4, with TRBD2 matching 8 bases. The V gene's germline CDR1 is MGHRA and CDR2 YSYEKL. J gave up 3 bases and V 2 bases, and 3 bases lay outside the gene matches. There are 15 residues in the CDR3. In DNA, the CDR3 is TGCGCCAGCAGCCAACTGGGACTAGACAAAAACATTCAGTACTTC. Its protein is CASSQLGLDKNIQYF.

The genes are TRBV28 and TRBJ2-7; D is undetermined. Trimming took 1 base from V and 6 from J, leaving 10 bases between them. This CDR3 has 13 amino acids. Germline CDR1 reads MDHEN; CDR2 reads SYDVKM. The CDR3, as DNA: TGTGCCAGCAGTTTATCCCCGCAGAGCGAGCAGTACTTC. This codes for CASSLSPQSEQYF.

This rearrangement joins TRBV30 to TRBJ2-7; no clear D gene. The V gene's germline CDR1 is GTSNPN and CDR2 SVGIG (reference sequence). V was shortened by 5 bases and J by 7 bases, with 9 bases between the two germline ends. There are 10 residues in the CDR3. This chain's CDR3 is CAWRLREQYF. DNA for the CDR3: TGTGCCTGGCGCCTAAGGGAGCAGTACTTC.

The V gene is TRBV18, the J gene TRBJ2-5, with a possible D match to TRBD2 (5 bases). The CDR3 sequence is 13 residues long. CDR1 is KGHSH and CDR2 is LQKENI in the germline V gene. Trimming pared 3 bases from V and 3 bases from J, leaving 8 bases between. As DNA, the CDR3 is TGTGCCAGCTCACCTGTGCGGGAAGAGACCCAGTACTTC. This translates into CASSPVREETQYF.

V and J are TRBV5-8 and TRBJ2-4; TRBD2 matches 7 bases. The CDR3 has 14 residues. V lost 1 base, J lost 13 bases, and 11 bases stayed unmatched. Germline V gene sequence: CDR1 SGHTS, CDR2 YDEGEE. The CDR3 DNA reads TGTGCCAGCAGCTTGTCCGGGGGGTTACACCACCAGTACTTC. Protein product: CASSLSGGLHHQYF.

This clone has a single count. This CDR3 reads CASSLDRVAFF. In DNA form, the CDR3 reads TGCGCCAGCAGCTTGGACAGGGTGGCTTTCTTT. The chain couples TRBV5-1 to TRBJ1-1; D might be TRBD1 (6 bases). Trimming left V 0 bases short and J 11 bases short, with 8 bases between. The CDR3 sequence is 11 residues long. Germline V gene lookup returns CDR1 SGHRS and CDR2 YFSETQ.

This rearrangement joins TRBV7-9 to TRBJ1-1; tentatively, D is TRBD1 (5 bases). Trimming pared 0 bases from V and 8 bases from J, leaving 10 bases between. Germline V gene data show CDR1 as SEHNR and CDR2 as FQNEAQ (reference sequence). This CDR3 contains 13 residues. DNA of the CDR3: TGTGCCAGCAGCTTAGCACTGTGGGGCGAAGCTTTCTTT. Translation gives CASSLALWGEAFF.

As regards this clone: The identical CDR3 is also encoded by other nucleotide sequences in the sample. This chain uses TRBV7-2 with TRBJ2-3; TRBD2 matches at 10 bases. The germline gives CDR1 SGHTA, CDR2 FQGNSA. V lost 2 bases, J lost 4 bases, and 6 bases stayed unmatched. The CDR3 consists of 16 residues. CDR3 loop: CASSLKLAGASDTQYF. CDR3 DNA: TGTGCCAGCAGCTTAAAGCTAGCGGGAGCCTCAGATACGCAGTATTTT.

The chain is built from TRBV11-2 and TRBJ1-1, with TRBD1 identical over 7 bases. Germline V gives CDR1 SGHAT, CDR2 FQNNGV. The CDR3 runs 14 residues. The V segment lost 4 bases and the J segment 5 bases; nucleotides outside the gene matches: 7. DNA of the CDR3: TGTGCCAGCAGCTCTCAACAGGGGTGGACTGAAGCTTTCTTT. It encodes CASSSQQGWTEAFF.

The rearrangement uses TRBV6-5 and TRBJ2-1; perhaps TRBD1 as D (6 bases). The length of the CDR3 is 15 residues. Germline V gene data show CDR1 as MNHEY and CDR2 as SVGAGI. Between the trimmed V and J ends, which lost 7 bases and 4 bases, there was a span of 17 bases. The CDR3 is CASKIQGPRYNEQFF. The CDR3 coding sequence is TGTGCCAGCAAAATACAGGGACCTAGGTACAATGAGCAGTTCTTC.

This chain joins TRBV28 and TRBJ1-2; D might be TRBD1 (6 bases). V shed 6 bases and J shed 2 bases, with 10 bases lying between them. This CDR3 contains 13 residues. CDR1 is MDHEN, CDR2 SYDVKM, per germline. Written as DNA, the CDR3 is TGTGCCAGCAGCTCGGACAGAAACTATGGCTACACCTTC. Translating it yields CASSSDRNYGYTF.

The V call is TRBV6-5, the J call TRBJ2-3; a possible D gene is TRBD2 (6 bases). Germline CDR1 and CDR2: MNHEY and SVGAGI. The CDR3 sequence is 14 residues long. The ends were cut back, 2 bases at V and 6 bases at J, with 12 bases in the middle. The CDR3, as DNA: TGTGCCAGCAGTTACCCCGGGACTGCCGATACGCAGTATTTT. It is translated as CASSYPGTADTQYF.

This clone came up a few times. The chain is built from TRBV10-3 and TRBJ2-5; TRBD2 matches 15 bases. The germline V gene encodes CDR1 ENHRY and CDR2 SYGVKD. This CDR3 is built from 16 residues. V lost 3 bases and J lost 5; bases outside the gene matches: 4. The CDR3 DNA reads TGTGCCATCAGTGACAAAGGACTAGCGGGGGGGGAGACCCAGTACTTC. Translated, it gives CAISDKGLAGGETQYF.